The T cell receptor beta chain under discussion was sequenced for a study of T-cell memory formation after mild COVID-19. For the study at large: Largely donor-specific TCR clusters were found.

General study results and limits: Clones contracting across day 15 to 85 had a balanced CD4/CD8 profile; later expanding clones leaned CD4+. Of the contracting clones, CD4+ ones lay mainly in CM and EM, and CD8+ ones in EMRA.

In this sample, this clonotype turned up many times. The antigen is unknown. Germline-derived CDR1 and CDR2 are MGHRA and YSYEKL. Deletions cut 3 bases from V and 2 bases from J, with 11 bases between. The CDR3 runs to 14 residues. Sample barcodes and UMIs were carried by the TCR alpha and TCR beta cDNA libraries that 5'RACE generated with constant-segment primers. Each CDR3 protein is one row after TCRdb ran MiXCR on the 5' RACE reads. This table has 150,000 to 200,000 distinct CDR3 sequences, around 15% appearing once. The chain combines TRBV4-1 with TRBJ2-7, with D hard to call. The origin of this receptor is an adult woman who had mild COVID-19 (a few samples of this study predate the infection). Cell type and time point are not known. The material sequenced was PBMCs or a T cell subset sorted from them (not recorded which). CDR3 sequence (DNA): TGCGCCAGCAGCCATGATAAAGGGACCTACGAGCAGTACTTC. Translated: CASSHDKGTYEQYF.